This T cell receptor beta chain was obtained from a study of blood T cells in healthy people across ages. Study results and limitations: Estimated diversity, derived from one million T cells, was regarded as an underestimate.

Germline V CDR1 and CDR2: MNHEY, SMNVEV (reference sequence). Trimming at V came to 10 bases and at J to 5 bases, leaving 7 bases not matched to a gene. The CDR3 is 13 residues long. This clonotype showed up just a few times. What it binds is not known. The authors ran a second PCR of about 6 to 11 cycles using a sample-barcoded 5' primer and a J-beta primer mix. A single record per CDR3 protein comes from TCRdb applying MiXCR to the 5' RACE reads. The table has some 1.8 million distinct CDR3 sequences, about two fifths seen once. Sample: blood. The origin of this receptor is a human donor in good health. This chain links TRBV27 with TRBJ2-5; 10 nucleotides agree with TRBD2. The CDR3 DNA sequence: TGTGCCACCCGTCTAGCGGGGGTGGAGACCCAGTACTTC. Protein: CATRLAGVETQYF.